This paragraph covers one TCR beta chain sequence. The antigen is undetermined. The CDR3 runs 13 residues. Per germline, CDR1 SGHRS and CDR2 YFSETQ. V was trimmed by 4 bases and J by 5 bases, leaving 12 bases between them. The sample originates from a study of siplizumab effects on memory and regulatory T cells. Findings and limits, study-wide: In siplizumab conditions, mappable alloreactive CD4+ clones averaged approximately 69% Treg-derived, against approximately 27% in controls. It was never confirmed that proliferating Tregs from siplizumab cultures were suppressive. The naive T cell population seemed more diverse than memory cells and seemed a major contributor to the alloresponse.

The assay was immunoSEQ multiplex PCR, and TCRdb's table has in-frame clones only and misses some. Here the sample spans more than 85,000 clones, under 95% being singletons. This rearrangement joins TRBV5-1 to TRBJ1-2, with unresolved D. The clonotype comes from a human donor in good health. Sequencing was carried out using Tregs sorted from blood. CDR3 protein: CASSPDGEYGYTF. CDR3 bases: TGCGCCAGCAGCCCCGACGGAGAATATGGCTACACCTTC.